The 32 T cell receptor beta chains presented below share a single source sample, sequenced in a study of blood T cell repertoires in COVID-19. Generated by immunoSEQ multiplex PCR, the TCRdb table keeps only in-frame clones and is missing some. The table records around 140,000 clones, 75% to 90% of them present only once. Sequences were obtained from peripheral blood. The receptors originated from a man between 45 and 60 years old with active or convalescent COVID-19.

The chain links TRBV19 to TRBJ1-5, with 7 nucleotides matching TRBD1. The CDR3 totals 15 residues. V lost 3 bases to trimming and J lost 7 bases; unmatched junction nucleotides: 9. Germline V gene lookup returns CDR1 LNHDA and CDR2 SQIVND (reference sequence). CDR3 amino acids: CASSMARQGGQPQHF. The CDR3 DNA sequence: TGTGCCAGTAGTATGGCGAGACAGGGTGGACAGCCCCAGCATTTT.

The V and J genes are TRBV3-1 (or the pseudogene TRBV3-2) and TRBJ1-5; 8 bases are a match to TRBD1. The trim removed 1 base at V and 2 bases at J, leaving 1 base unmatched. This CDR3 is built from 15 residues. CDR1 is LGHDT, CDR2 YNNKEL, per germline (reference sequence). CDR3 DNA: TGTGCCAGCAGCCAAGGGACAGGGCGCAATCAGCCCCAGCATTTT. Protein product: CASSQGTGRNQPQHF.

The chain links TRBV5-3 to TRBJ1-6; D is unresolved. TRBV5-3 is marked as an open reading frame, function uncertain. V was pared by 6 bases and J by 0 bases, with 22 bases between. CDR3 size: 19 residues. CDR3 in DNA: TGTGCCAGAATCCTCCCCCTTGGCGGGTGGAGCTCCTATAATTCACCCCTCCACTTT. Protein: CARILPLGGWSSYNSPLHF.

Only one count was recorded for this clone. The J gene is TRBJ1-2, the V gene TRBV30, with a tentative D call TRBD1 (5 bases). Trimming removed 3 bases from V and 2 bases from J, with 34 bases in between. Germline lookup yields CDR1 GTSNPN and CDR2 SVGIG (reference sequence). This CDR3 region has 21 residues. The CDR3 bases are TGTGCCTGGAGAAGTTACCGGGACCCTAGACTAGGTGACCCGTTAAACTATGGCTACACCTTC. Encoded protein: CAWRSYRDPRLGDPLNYGYTF. Looking up the rest from reference TRBV30 and TRBJ1-2 gives the full variable domain: SQTIHQWPATLVQPVGSPLSLECTVEGTSNPNLYWYRQAAGRGLQLLFYSVGIGQISSEVPQNLSASRPQDRQFILSSKKLLLSDSGFYLCAWRSYRDPRLGDPLNYGYTFGSGTRLTVV.

The rearrangement uses TRBV7-2 and TRBJ2-5, with TRBD2 matching 10 bases. The V and J ends lost 3 bases and 7 bases, in that order; junction bases with no gene match: 8. The germline V gene has CDR1 SGHTA and CDR2 FQGNSA. The CDR3 runs 15 residues. In DNA, the CDR3 is TGTGCCAGCAGCTTCCGGACTAGCGGACTTGGGACCCAGTACTTC. Encoded protein: CASSFRTSGLGTQYF. The whole variable domain, filled in from reference TRBV7-2 and TRBJ2-5, reads GAGVSQSPSNKVTEKGKDVELRCDPISGHTALYWYRQSLGQGLEFLIYFQGNSAPDKSGLPSDRFSAERTGGSVSTLTIQRTQQEDSAVYLCASSFRTSGLGTQYFGPGTRLLVL.

The chain links TRBV20-1 to TRBJ2-1; D remains ambiguous. The CDR3 covers 16 residues. Germline CDR1 DFQATT, CDR2 SNEGSKA (reference sequence). Trimming left V 3 bases short and J 1 base short, with 16 bases between. In nucleotides, the CDR3 is TGCAGTGCTAGTTTAAGGTCAGCGCCATCCTACAATGAGCAGTTCTTC. This translates into CSASLRSAPSYNEQFF.

The chain is built from TRBV12-5 and TRBJ2-1; 8 bases agree with TRBD1. Germline values: CDR1 LGHNT, CDR2 FRNRAP. With 4 bases clipped from V and 3 bases from J, the junction kept 5 bases outside the gene matches. CDR3 length: 15 residues. CDR3 amino acids: CASGWTGWGYNEQFF. The DNA for the CDR3 is TGTGCTAGTGGTTGGACAGGGTGGGGCTACAATGAGCAGTTCTTC.

This chain connects TRBV4-3 to TRBJ1-6, with TRBD1 as a possible D gene (6 bases). V lost 0 bases, J lost 7 bases, and 13 bases lay in between. Germline V CDR1 and CDR2: LGHNA, YSLEER. The CDR3 runs 16 residues. The CDR3 here is CASSQETGRRNSPLHF. The CDR3 DNA sequence: TGCGCCAGCAGCCAAGAAACAGGGCGTCGGAATTCACCCCTCCACTTT.

The V call is TRBV6-2 or TRBV6-3, the J call TRBJ1-5, with D perhaps TRBD1 (5 bases). The V end lost 2 bases, the J end lost 4 bases, and 12 bases lay between the germline ends. In germline, CDR1 is MNHEY, CDR2 SVGEGT. The CDR3 totals 15 residues. The CDR3 spells CASSYGGEGNQPQHF. As DNA, the CDR3 is TGTGCCAGCAGTTACGGGGGGGAAGGGAATCAGCCCCAGCATTTT.

V is TRBV5-3 and J is TRBJ1-6; 10 bases fit TRBD1. TRBV5-3 counts as an open reading frame of uncertain function. V trimming: 3 bases; J trimming: 8 bases; junction bases outside the gene matches: 2. This CDR3 comprises 14 residues. This CDR3 reads CARSWDRGDSPLHF. CDR3 in DNA: TGTGCCAGAAGCTGGGACAGGGGCGATTCACCCCTCCACTTT.

The V gene is TRBV3-1 (or the pseudogene TRBV3-2), the J gene TRBJ1-2, with D perhaps matching TRBD1 (5 bases). Germline V gene sequence: CDR1 LGHDT, CDR2 YNNKEL (reference sequence). V shed 0 bases and J shed 4 bases, with 12 bases lying between them. The CDR3 is made up of 15 amino acids. The CDR3 DNA reads as TGTGCCAGCAGCCAAGATTGGACAAACGCCTATGGCTACACCTTC. Translation: CASSQDWTNAYGYTF.

CDR3: CAISDEGDSTTYGYTF. The CDR3 DNA reads TGTGCCATCAGTGACGAAGGGGACAGTACGACCTATGGCTACACCTTC. V usage is TRBV10-3 and J usage is TRBJ1-2; 7 bases match TRBD1. This CDR3 contains 16 residues. The V gene's germline CDR1 is ENHRY and CDR2 SYGVKD. The V gene end was trimmed by 3 bases and the J gene end by 4 bases; junction bases not matched to a gene: 11.

The count of this clone is one. J is TRBJ1-6 and V is TRBV9; D not certain. The CDR3 totals 15 residues. The V end lost 0 bases, the J end lost 7 bases, and 11 bases lay between the germline ends. Looked up from germline, CDR1 is SGDLS and CDR2 is YYNGEE. CDR3: CASSVAGGRNSPLHF. DNA of the CDR3: TGTGCCAGCAGCGTAGCGGGAGGGAGGAATTCACCCCTCCACTTT.

This CDR3 reads CASSVGSRGPYGYTF. Written as DNA, the CDR3 is TGTGCCAGCAGCGTAGGTTCCAGGGGGCCCTATGGCTACACCTTC. This chain connects TRBV9 to TRBJ1-2; TRBD1 agrees at 8 bases. J lost 4 bases, V lost 0 bases, and 5 bases had no gene match. The CDR3 contains 15 residues. Germline values: CDR1 SGDLS, CDR2 YYNGEE.

This rearrangement joins TRBV9 to TRBJ1-4; no clear D gene. Trimming stripped 3 bases from V and 8 bases from J, with 11 bases between. The germline CDR1 and CDR2 sequences are SGDLS and YYNGEE. This CDR3 is 13 amino acids long. CDR3 protein: CASSGGGGEKLFF. DNA of the CDR3: TGTGCCAGCAGCGGGGGAGGCGGGGAAAAACTGTTTTTT.

This chain uses TRBV7-2 with TRBJ2-1; D gene unclear. V gave up 1 base and J gave up 5 bases, with 9 bases separating them. CDR1 is SGHTA, CDR2 FQGNSA, per germline. The CDR3 runs to 14 residues. CDR3 coding DNA: TGTGCCAGCAGCTTAGTTGTGCGAGACAATGAGCAGTTCTTC. Translated, it gives CASSLVVRDNEQFF.

This clone was seen once. The chain has TRBV28 and TRBJ1-1; TRBD1 matches 8 bases. The CDR3 is 16 residues long. Germline V lookup: CDR1 MDHEN, CDR2 SYDVKM. Losses at the gene ends were 5 bases for V and 0 bases for J; bases not matched to a gene: 8. The CDR3 reads CASSQGQGRMNTEAFF. For the CDR3, the DNA is TGTGCCAGCAGTCAAGGACAGGGAAGGATGAACACTGAAGCTTTCTTT.

This rearrangement joins TRBV4-1 to TRBJ2-5, with 9 bases lining up with TRBD2. Germline loops: CDR1 MGHRA, CDR2 YSYEKL. Germline trimming cut 0 bases from V and 5 bases from J; bases unmatched to any gene: 10. The CDR3 is 17 amino acids. The CDR3 nucleotides read TGCGCCAGCAGCCAAGAACGCGGCGGGAGGGCGGAGGAGACCCAGTACTTC. Its protein is CASSQERGGRAEETQYF.

The chain uses TRBV4-2 and TRBJ2-1; TRBD2 aligns across 9 bases. The trim removed 4 bases at V and 6 bases at J, leaving 4 bases unmatched. In germline, CDR1 is LGHNA, CDR2 YNFKEQ. There are 14 residues in the CDR3. The CDR3 DNA sequence: TGTGCCAGCAGCCTTAGCGGGGGAGTCAATGAGCAGTTCTTC. This sequence encodes CASSLSGGVNEQFF.

The chain links TRBV5-1 to TRBJ2-3, with unresolved D. CDR3 size: 14 residues. Germline CDR1 SGHRS, CDR2 YFSETQ. The V end lost 0 bases, the J end lost 6 bases, and 11 bases lay between the germline ends. The CDR3 nucleotides read TGCGCCAGCAGCTTGGCTCAGTTTGCTGATACGCAGTATTTT. Encoded protein: CASSLAQFADTQYF.

The V gene is TRBV9, the J gene TRBJ2-1; 9 bases map to TRBD2. This CDR3 has 16 residues. Per the germline V gene, CDR1 is SGDLS and CDR2 is YYNGEE. With 4 bases clipped from V and 6 bases from J, the junction kept 11 bases outside the gene matches. The CDR3 DNA is TGTGCCAGCAGCCTCCGACTAGCGGCAACCACCAATGAGCAGTTCTTC. Amino acids: CASSLRLAATTNEQFF.

The count of this clone is one. The rearrangement uses TRBV10-3 and TRBJ2-4, with 10 nucleotides matching TRBD2. The CDR3 has 16 amino acids. The V gene's germline CDR1 is ENHRY and CDR2 SYGVKD. J was trimmed by 9 bases and V by 3 bases; bases with no gene match: 11. In nucleotides, the CDR3 is TGTGCCATCAGTGACCGTAAGACTAGCGGGTTTATCATTCAGTACTTC. Translating gives CAISDRKTSGFIIQYF.

This clone occurred a few times. The chain couples TRBV7-6 to TRBJ2-5, with TRBD2 matching over 8 bases. V was clipped by 5 bases and J by 4 bases; unmatched bases: 12. Germline V gene lookup returns CDR1 SGHVS and CDR2 FNYEAQ. The CDR3 totals 16 residues. CDR3 nucleotide sequence: TGTGCCAGCAGCACCGGCCGCGGAGCGGGAGTAGAGACCCAGTACTTC. It translates to CASSTGRGAGVETQYF.

V is TRBV6-5 and J is TRBJ1-2; 7 bases fit TRBD1. This CDR3 has 13 residues. Germline CDR1 is MNHEY and CDR2 is SVGAGI. The ends lost 5 bases at V and 3 bases at J; junction bases unmatched: 3. The CDR3 protein is CASSQDRYYGYTF. CDR3 DNA sequence: TGTGCCAGCAGTCAGGACAGGTACTATGGCTACACCTTC.

The V and J genes are TRBV10-3 and TRBJ2-7; 12 bases match TRBD1. The CDR3 is made up of 13 amino acids. In germline, CDR1 is ENHRY, CDR2 SYGVKD. After removal of 5 bases from V and 7 bases from J, the junction contained 3 bases not matched to a gene. The CDR3 loop reads CAISRDRGLEQYF. The CDR3 DNA reads as TGTGCCATCAGTCGGGACAGGGGGCTTGAGCAGTACTTC.

V is TRBV28 and J is TRBJ1-6, with D maybe TRBD1 (6 bases). Germline assignment: CDR1 MDHEN and CDR2 SYDVKM. Trimming pared 1 base from V and 7 bases from J, leaving 14 bases between. The CDR3 spans 16 residues. The CDR3 sequence is CASSLFPDSKNSPLHF. In DNA form, the CDR3 reads TGTGCCAGCAGTTTATTCCCGGACAGTAAGAATTCACCCCTCCACTTT. Supplemented by reference TRBV28 and TRBJ1-6, the full variable domain reads DVKVTQSSRYLVKRTGEKVFLECVQDMDHENMFWYRQDPGLGLRLIYFSYDVKMKEKGDIPEGYSVSREKKERFSLILESASTNQTSMYLCASSLFPDSKNSPLHFGNGTRLTVT.

The CDR3 protein is CASSYQGFNEKLFF. CDR3 DNA sequence: TGTGCCAGCAGTTATCAGGGCTTTAATGAAAAACTGTTTTTT. The chain uses TRBV6-5 and TRBJ1-4; D is perhaps TRBD1 (5 bases). Germline assignment: CDR1 MNHEY and CDR2 SVGAGI. Trimming cost V 3 bases and J 4 bases, with 9 bases left between them. The CDR3 is 14 amino acids.

The V call is TRBV15, the J call TRBJ2-3; no clear D gene. Germline CDR1 is LNHNV and CDR2 is YYDKDF (reference sequence). The CDR3 consists of 14 residues. The V gene lost 3 bases and the J gene lost 0 bases, with 7 bases spanning the gap. CDR3 sequence: CATSRATSTDTQYF. For the CDR3, the DNA is TGTGCCACCAGCAGGGCGACTAGCACAGATACGCAGTATTTT. Together with reference TRBV15 and TRBJ2-3, the CDR3 gives the full variable domain: DAMVIQNPRYQVTQFGKPVTLSCSQTLNHNVMYWYQQKSSQAPKLLFHYYDKDFNNEADTPDNFQSRRPNTSFCFLDIRSPGLGDTAMYLCATSRATSTDTQYFGPGTRLTVL.

The V gene is TRBV29-1, the J gene TRBJ2-5; TRBD1 matches 9 bases. The CDR3 runs to 13 residues. The junction had 4 bases not matched to a gene; V was cut back by 6 bases and J by 2 bases. In germline, CDR1 is SQVTM, CDR2 ANQGSEA. DNA of the CDR3: TGCAGCGTATACGGACAGGGGCAAGAGACCCAGTACTTC. Its protein product is CSVYGQGQETQYF.

V gene TRBV19 combines with J gene TRBJ1-1, with D maybe TRBD1 (6 bases). CDR3 length equals 14 residues. The V gene lost 5 bases and the J gene lost 1 base, with 11 bases spanning the gap. Germline V gene data show CDR1 as LNHDA and CDR2 as SQIVND (reference sequence). The CDR3 spells CASSPPRGNTEAFF. The DNA for the CDR3 is TGTGCCAGTAGTCCCCCCAGGGGGAACACTGAAGCTTTCTTT.

The chain links TRBV21-1 to TRBJ1-5; the DNA was not used to check the table's D call, TRBD1. TRBV21-1 is a pseudogene locus. The CDR3 has 16 residues. The CDR3 nucleotides read TGTGCCAGCAGCTACCGCAGGGGGCGAGGGAATCAGCCCCAGCATTTT. Protein: CASSYRRGRGNQPQHF.

The chain links TRBV7-6 to TRBJ2-3; TRBD2 matches 14 bases. V was pared by 5 bases and J by 6 bases, with 7 bases of the junction left unmatched. Germline V gives CDR1 SGHVS, CDR2 FNYEAQ. The CDR3 runs 16 residues. CDR3 bases: TGTGCCAGCAGCCCCCAGACTAGCGGGGGGGCCGATACGCAGTATTTT. This gives the protein CASSPQTSGGADTQYF.